These 9 T cell receptor beta chains were sequenced from one sample in a study of T cell responses to AZD1222 COVID-19 vaccine. Only in-frame clones appear in the TCRdb table, and some are missing; sequencing was by immunoSEQ multiplex PCR. This table has about 150,000 clones, about nine tenths appearing once. Here the sequenced sample was peripheral blood, taken on day 0 of AZD1222 vaccination. The source of these receptors is an adult in good health.

The chain has TRBV27 and TRBJ1-4, with a weak D call TRBD1 (5 bases). The CDR3 is made up of 15 amino acids. CDR1 is MNHEY and CDR2 is SMNVEV in the germline V gene (reference sequence). V shed 1 base and J shed 6 bases, with 12 bases lying between them. CDR3 nucleotides: TGTGCCAGCAGTTTATATGGGGGGGTTGATGAAAAACTGTTTTTT. Protein product: CASSLYGGVDEKLFF.

The sample holds one count of this clone. This rearrangement joins TRBV3-1 (or the pseudogene TRBV3-2) to TRBJ1-6; TRBD1 is a possible D gene (5 bases). The length of the CDR3 is 15 residues. CDR1 and CDR2 (germline): LGHDT, YNNKEL (reference sequence). Trimming left V 5 bases short and J 5 bases short, with 13 bases between. The CDR3 reads CASSAVRGHNSPLHF. The DNA for the CDR3 is TGTGCCAGCAGCGCCGTGAGGGGTCATAATTCACCCCTCCACTTT.

The chain recombines TRBV6-2 or TRBV6-3 with TRBJ1-1; D uncertain. This CDR3 spans 13 amino acids. Germline CDR1 is MNHEY and CDR2 is SVGEGT. V lost 2 bases to trimming and J lost 7 bases, with 11 bases between them. CDR3 sequence: CASSYSQRVEAFF. CDR3 in DNA: TGTGCCAGCAGTTACAGCCAGAGGGTTGAAGCTTTCTTT.

The chain links TRBV15 to TRBJ2-7, with 9 positions matching TRBD1. This CDR3 contains 15 residues. Losses at the gene ends were 4 bases for V and 2 bases for J; bases not matched to a gene: 6. Germline V gene lookup returns CDR1 LNHNV and CDR2 YYDKDF (reference sequence). CDR3 sequence reads: CATSKSGTGPYEQYF. The CDR3 nucleotides read TGTGCCACCAGCAAGTCCGGGACAGGGCCCTACGAGCAGTACTTC.

The chain recombines TRBV27 with TRBJ2-7; 7 nucleotides line up with TRBD1. The CDR3 is 14 amino acids. V gave up 2 bases and J gave up 2 bases; unmatched junction bases: 3. Germline-derived CDR1 and CDR2 are MNHEY and SMNVEV (reference sequence). The CDR3 reads CASSLAGGAYEQYF. CDR3 bases: TGTGCCAGCAGTTTAGCAGGGGGAGCCTACGAGCAGTACTTC.

The chain joins TRBV24-1 to TRBJ1-5, with D maybe TRBD1 (5 bases). CDR1 is KGHDR, CDR2 SFDVKD, per germline. Trimming stripped 3 bases from V and 5 bases from J, with 10 bases between. CDR3 size: 14 residues. CDR3 DNA sequence: TGTGCCACCAGTGATACGGGACTGGATCAGCCCCAGCATTTT. The encoded protein is CATSDTGLDQPQHF.

Here the CDR3 reads CASSLEGVVTEAFF. CDR3 DNA: TGTGCCAGCAGCTTAGAAGGGGTCGTCACTGAAGCTTTCTTT. The chain couples TRBV7-8 to TRBJ1-1, with D perhaps matching TRBD1 (5 bases). CDR3 length equals 14 residues. CDR1 is SGHVS, CDR2 FQNEAQ, per germline. V dropped 1 base and J dropped 4 bases, with 10 bases sitting between them.

This clone occurred once. The CDR3 here is CASSHAPGQTDGYTF. Here the CDR3 DNA reads TGCGCCAGCAGCCACGCTCCGGGACAGACCGATGGCTACACCTTC. The genes are TRBV4-1 and TRBJ1-2, with 7 bases that match TRBD1. V was clipped by 3 bases and J by 6 bases; unmatched bases: 10. Germline values: CDR1 MGHRA, CDR2 YSYEKL. The CDR3 covers 15 residues.

This chain joins TRBV7-8 and TRBJ1-5; tentative D call: TRBD1 (6 bases). The CDR3 length is 12 residues. Germline CDR1 and CDR2: SGHVS and FQNEAQ. V gave up 5 bases and J gave up 9 bases, with 11 bases separating them. Written as DNA, the CDR3 is TGTGCCAGCAGCCCACAGGGAATGCCCCAGCATTTT. Translation gives CASSPQGMPQHF.